Following are 14 T cell receptor beta chains from one sample sequenced in a study of blood T cells in healthy people across ages (dated by TCRdb to between 2015 and 2017). The protocol used for the library was 5' RACE. The listed sequencing device is Illumina HiSeq 2500. The second PCR ran for roughly 7 to 11 cycles and used a J-beta primer mix along with a sample-barcoded 5' primer. The raw public reads went through TCRdb reprocessing: fastp at Q25, MiXCR clone calling, in-frame beta chains kept. Rows merge per CDR3 protein into single entries with the most common DNA and genes. For this sample the table gives 1.5 million to 2 million distinct CDR3 sequences, of which 30% to 35% were detected only once. 10% to 12% of the sample is taken by the ten largest. The material sequenced was blood. These receptors originate from a woman aged 25 to 39 in good health.

This clonotype turned up a few times. V is TRBV4-1 and J is TRBJ2-3; 11 nucleotides match TRBD2. The CDR3 length is 16 residues. V lost 1 base, J lost 4 bases, and 4 bases stayed unmatched. Germline CDR1 MGHRA, CDR2 YSYEKL. The CDR3 sequence is CASSQVLAGVPDTQYF. DNA of the CDR3: TGCGCCAGCAGCCAAGTACTAGCGGGAGTCCCAGATACGCAGTATTTT.

The V and J genes are TRBV7-9 and TRBJ2-7; D not resolved. In germline, CDR1 is SEHNR, CDR2 FQNEAQ (reference sequence). The CDR3 has 12 residues. Trimming took 5 bases from V and 7 from J, leaving 12 bases between them. The CDR3 spells CASSLGPREQYF. The CDR3 DNA reads TGTGCCAGCAGCCTGGGCCCGCGGGAGCAGTACTTC.

J is TRBJ2-1 and V is TRBV6-2 or TRBV6-3; a possible D gene is TRBD2 (5 bases). V was trimmed by 4 bases and J by 6 bases, leaving 16 bases between them. Germline CDR1 MNHEY, CDR2 SVGEGT. CDR3 length: 15 amino acids. The CDR3 here is CASSSVQTMRNEQFF. The CDR3 nucleotides are TGTGCCAGCAGTTCGGTGCAGACTATGCGCAATGAGCAGTTCTTC.

V and J are TRBV12-3 or TRBV12-4 and TRBJ1-5; 10 nucleotides line up with TRBD1. This CDR3 contains 16 residues. V trimming: 4 bases; J trimming: 1 base; junction bases outside the gene matches: 4. CDR3 amino acids: CASSSGQGVSNQPQHF. CDR3 DNA sequence: TGTGCCAGCAGTTCCGGACAGGGGGTGAGCAATCAGCCCCAGCATTTT.

The V call is TRBV30, the J call TRBJ2-1; the D is unclear. Looked up from germline, CDR1 is GTSNPN and CDR2 is SVGIG (reference sequence). This CDR3 is built from 13 residues. The V end lost 2 bases, the J end lost 5 bases, and 10 bases lay between the germline ends. DNA for the CDR3: TGTGCCTGGAGTAGTCGACCGAACAATGAGCAGTTCTTC. Translation gives CAWSSRPNNEQFF.

In the case of this clonotype: The germline gene is not matched at one end of the junction; a read error may be the cause. The rearrangement joins TRBV20-1 to TRBJ2-1; possibly TRBD2 for D (5 bases). From germline, CDR1 is DFQATT and CDR2 SNEGSKA (reference sequence). The CDR3 consists of 10 residues. CDR3 protein: CSTRPPREFF. The CDR3 DNA is TGCAGTACTAGGCCCCCACGGGAGTTCTTC.

About this clonotype itself: One junction end disagrees with the germline gene, perhaps due to a read error. The chain combines TRBV6-1 with TRBJ2-6; D is ambiguous. CDR1 MNHNS and CDR2 SASEGT come from the germline V gene. This CDR3 has 13 residues. In DNA, the CDR3 is TGTGCCAGCAGTGAAGTTTATGGGCGCGTCCGGACTTTC. It yields the protein CASSEVYGRVRTF.

The chain employs TRBV7-9 and TRBJ2-7; D gene ambiguous. V lost 8 bases, J lost 6 bases, and 14 bases lay in between. CDR1 is SEHNR, CDR2 FQNEAQ, per germline (reference sequence). The CDR3 has 12 residues. Here the CDR3 reads CASGYAPLEQYF. In nucleotides, the CDR3 is TGTGCCAGCGGCTATGCTCCCCTCGAGCAGTACTTC.

The sample holds a few counts of this clonotype. The chain has TRBV18 and TRBJ1-5, with D possibly TRBD1 on 5 matching bases. Trimming shortened V by 3 bases and J by 7 bases, and 10 bases separated the two germline ends. CDR1 is KGHSH, CDR2 LQKENI, per germline. The CDR3 loop spans 13 amino acids. The CDR3 region has the DNA TGTGCCAGCTCACCCAGATGGGGGCAGCCCCAGCATTTT. It encodes CASSPRWGQPQHF.

In this sample, this clonotype turned up a few times. The chain links TRBV9 to TRBJ1-1; unclear D gene. Germline CDR1 reads SGDLS; CDR2 reads YYNGEE. The CDR3 length is 15 residues. Trimming took 3 bases from V and 4 from J, leaving 16 bases between them. The CDR3 DNA reads TGTGCCAGCAGCGATGAGGCCCCTTTGGGCACTGAAGCTTTCTTT. This translates into CASSDEAPLGTEAFF.

The chain combines TRBV5-1 with TRBJ2-7; 9 nucleotides line up with TRBD1. This CDR3 is 17 amino acids long. The V gene end was trimmed by 3 bases and the J gene end by 3 bases; junction bases not matched to a gene: 13. CDR1 is SGHRS, CDR2 YFSETQ, per germline. The CDR3 region is CASSCHPSTGGCYEQYF. The CDR3 coding sequence is TGCGCCAGCAGCTGCCATCCCTCGACAGGGGGATGCTACGAGCAGTACTTC.

This chain links TRBV12-3 or TRBV12-4 with TRBJ1-2; the match to TRBD1 covers 8 bases. V was clipped by 4 bases and J by 4 bases; unmatched bases: 8. CDR3 length equals 15 residues. CDR3 DNA: TGTGCCAGCAGTTCCCCCGGACAGGGAGTCTATGGCTACACCTTC. Residues: CASSSPGQGVYGYTF.

The chain joins TRBV6-2 or TRBV6-3 to TRBJ2-7, with D hard to call. CDR3 length equals 16 residues. Trimming removed 3 bases at V and 2 bases at J, with 17 bases between. The germline V gene has CDR1 MNHEY and CDR2 SVGEGT. The CDR3 is CASSYIGLVGTYEQYF. CDR3 bases: TGTGCCAGCAGTTATATTGGTCTAGTCGGCACCTACGAGCAGTACTTC.

The rearrangement joins TRBV9 to TRBJ2-1, with D maybe TRBD1 (6 bases). V was cut by 3 bases and J by 8 bases, with 15 bases left in between. CDR1 and CDR2 (germline): SGDLS, YYNGEE. This CDR3 has 14 amino acids. CDR3 coding DNA: TGTGCCAGCAGCGCGAACAGGGTTCAGGATGAGCAGTTCTTC. It is translated as CASSANRVQDEQFF.